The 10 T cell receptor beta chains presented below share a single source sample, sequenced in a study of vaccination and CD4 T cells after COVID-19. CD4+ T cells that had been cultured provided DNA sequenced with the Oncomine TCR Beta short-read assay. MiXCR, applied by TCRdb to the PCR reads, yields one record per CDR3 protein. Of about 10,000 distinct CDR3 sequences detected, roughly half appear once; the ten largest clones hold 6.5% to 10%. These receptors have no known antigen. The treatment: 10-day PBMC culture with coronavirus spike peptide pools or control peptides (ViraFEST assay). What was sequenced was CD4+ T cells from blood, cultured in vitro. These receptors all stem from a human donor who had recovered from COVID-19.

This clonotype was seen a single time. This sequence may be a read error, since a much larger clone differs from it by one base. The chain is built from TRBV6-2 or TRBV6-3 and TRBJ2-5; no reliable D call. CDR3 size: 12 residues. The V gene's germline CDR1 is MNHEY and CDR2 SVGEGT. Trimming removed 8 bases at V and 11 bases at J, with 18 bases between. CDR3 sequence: CASGSSLLTQYF. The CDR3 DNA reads TGTGCCAGCGGTTCCTCTCTACTAACTCAGTACTTC.

CDR3 residues: CASSYARTGVTGELFF. DNA of the CDR3: TGTGCCAGCAGTTACGCCAGGACAGGGGTCACCGGGGAGCTGTTTTTT. The chain links TRBV6-2 or TRBV6-3 to TRBJ2-2; TRBD1 agrees at 9 bases. Germline-derived CDR1 and CDR2 are MNHEY and SVGEGT. This CDR3 is built from 16 residues. The junction had 5 bases not matched to a gene; V was cut back by 2 bases and J by 4 bases.

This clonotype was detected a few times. In nucleotides, the CDR3 is TGTGCCAGCAGTTATCGGGGAGGCTCCTACGAGCAGTACTTC. It is translated as CASSYRGGSYEQYF. This chain connects TRBV6-5 to TRBJ2-7; D is possibly TRBD2 (6 bases). The germline gives CDR1 MNHEY, CDR2 SVGAGI. CDR3 length: 14 residues. Trimming took off 3 bases at V and 0 bases at J, with 9 bases between the two ends.

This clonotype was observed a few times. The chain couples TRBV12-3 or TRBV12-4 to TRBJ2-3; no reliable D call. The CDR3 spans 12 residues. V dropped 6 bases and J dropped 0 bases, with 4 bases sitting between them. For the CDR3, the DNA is TGTGCCAGCAGCCTTAGCACAGATACGCAGTATTTT. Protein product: CASSLSTDTQYF.

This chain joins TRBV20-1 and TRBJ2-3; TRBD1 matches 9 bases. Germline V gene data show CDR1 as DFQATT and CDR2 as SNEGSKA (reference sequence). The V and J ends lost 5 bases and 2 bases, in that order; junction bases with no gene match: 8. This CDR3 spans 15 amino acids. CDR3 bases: TGCAGTGCTTCAGCCGGGACAGGGAACACAGATACGCAGTATTTT. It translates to CSASAGTGNTDTQYF.

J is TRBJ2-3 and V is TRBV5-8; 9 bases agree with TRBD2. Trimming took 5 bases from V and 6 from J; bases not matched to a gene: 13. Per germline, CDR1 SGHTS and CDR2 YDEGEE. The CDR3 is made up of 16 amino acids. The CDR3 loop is CASSAGSPSGVDTQYF. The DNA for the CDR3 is TGTGCCAGCAGTGCCGGAAGTCCTAGCGGGGTGGATACGCAGTATTTT.

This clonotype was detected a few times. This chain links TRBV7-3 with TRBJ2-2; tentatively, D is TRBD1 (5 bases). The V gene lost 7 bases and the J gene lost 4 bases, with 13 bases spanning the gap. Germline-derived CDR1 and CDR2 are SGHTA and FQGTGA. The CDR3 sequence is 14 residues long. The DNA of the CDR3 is TGTGCCAGCAAAACAGGAACTGGCACCGGGGAGCTGTTTTTT. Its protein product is CASKTGTGTGELFF.

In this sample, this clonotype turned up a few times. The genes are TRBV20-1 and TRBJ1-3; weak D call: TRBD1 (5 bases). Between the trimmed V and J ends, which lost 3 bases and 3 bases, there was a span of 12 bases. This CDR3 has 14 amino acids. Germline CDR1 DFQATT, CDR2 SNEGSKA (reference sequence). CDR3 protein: CSASEGARGNTIYF. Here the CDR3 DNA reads TGCAGTGCTAGTGAAGGGGCGCGTGGAAACACCATATATTTT.

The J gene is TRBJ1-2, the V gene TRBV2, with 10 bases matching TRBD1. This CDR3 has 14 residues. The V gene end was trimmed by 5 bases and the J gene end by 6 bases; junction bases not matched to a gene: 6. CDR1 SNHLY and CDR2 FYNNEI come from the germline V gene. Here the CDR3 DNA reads TGTGCCAGCAGTACCGGGACAGGGGTTAATGGCTACACCTTC. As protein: CASSTGTGVNGYTF.

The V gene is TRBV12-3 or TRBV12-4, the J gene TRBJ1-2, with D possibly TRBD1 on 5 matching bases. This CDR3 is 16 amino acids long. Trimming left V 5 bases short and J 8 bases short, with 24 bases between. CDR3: CASSPQGSRMGGGYTF. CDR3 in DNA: TGTGCCAGCAGTCCCCAGGGCAGCCGGATGGGTGGCGGCTACACCTTC.